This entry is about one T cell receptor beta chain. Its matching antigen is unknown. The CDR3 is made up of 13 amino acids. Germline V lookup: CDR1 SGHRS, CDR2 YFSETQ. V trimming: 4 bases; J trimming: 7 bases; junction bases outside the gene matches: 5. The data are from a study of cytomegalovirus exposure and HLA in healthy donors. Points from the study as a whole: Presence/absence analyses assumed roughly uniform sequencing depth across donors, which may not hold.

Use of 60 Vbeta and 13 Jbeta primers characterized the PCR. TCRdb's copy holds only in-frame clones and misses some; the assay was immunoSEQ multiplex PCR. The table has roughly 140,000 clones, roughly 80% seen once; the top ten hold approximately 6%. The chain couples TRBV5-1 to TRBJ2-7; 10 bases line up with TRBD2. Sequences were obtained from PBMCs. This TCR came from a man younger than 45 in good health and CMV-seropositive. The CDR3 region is CASSPPSGSEQYF. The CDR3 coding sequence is TGCGCCAGCAGCCCCCCTAGCGGGAGTGAGCAGTACTTC.